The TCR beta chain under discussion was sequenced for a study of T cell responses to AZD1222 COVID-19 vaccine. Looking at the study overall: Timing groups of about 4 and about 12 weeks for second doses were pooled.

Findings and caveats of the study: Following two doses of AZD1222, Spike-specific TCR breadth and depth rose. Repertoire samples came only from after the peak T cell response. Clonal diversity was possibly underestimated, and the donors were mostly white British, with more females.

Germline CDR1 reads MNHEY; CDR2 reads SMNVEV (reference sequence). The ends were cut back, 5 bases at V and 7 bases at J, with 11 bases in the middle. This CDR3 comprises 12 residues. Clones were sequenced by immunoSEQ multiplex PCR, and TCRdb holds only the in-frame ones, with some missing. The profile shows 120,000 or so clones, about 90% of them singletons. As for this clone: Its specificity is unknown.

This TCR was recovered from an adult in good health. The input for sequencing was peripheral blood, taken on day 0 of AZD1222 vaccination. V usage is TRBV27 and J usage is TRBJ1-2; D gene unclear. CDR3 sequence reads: CASSRGPGGYTF. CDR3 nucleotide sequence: TGTGCCAGCAGTAGAGGGCCTGGTGGCTACACCTTC.